The text below deals with one T cell receptor (beta chain). The data belong to a study of identical twins. In every case, the donor was a healthy Caucasian. Using its own MiXCR run on the 5' RACE reads, TCRdb lists one record per CDR3 protein. This sample has about 220,000 distinct CDR3 sequences, with approximately 8.3% found just once. These data also featured in a second study, about yellow fever vaccine responses in identical twins.

This receptor was obtained from a woman aged 18-29 years in good health. Source material: memory (CD45RO+) T cells sorted from blood.

The CDR3 nucleotides read TGTGCCAGCTCACCCGACCATAGCAATCAGCCCCAGCATTTT. Its translation: CASSPDHSNQPQHF. The chain recombines TRBV18 with TRBJ1-5; no firm D call. V lost 3 bases to trimming and J lost 0 bases, with 6 bases between them. This CDR3 spans 14 amino acids. Per germline, CDR1 KGHSH and CDR2 LQKENI. Full variable domain (rest looked up from reference TRBV18 and TRBJ1-5): NAGVMQNPRHLVRRRGQEARLRCSPMKGHSHVYWYRQLPEEGLKFMVYLQKENIIDESGMPKERFSAEFPKEGPSILRIQQVVRGDSAAYFCASSPDHSNQPQHFGDGTRLSIL.